This T cell receptor (beta chain) was captured by sequencing in a study of T cell repertoires in cytomegalovirus infection. On the study more broadly: An indication of both CMV infection and matching HLA type came from public TCR beta signatures.

MiXCR was run by TCRdb on the reads, yielding one entry per CDR3 protein. Of about 740,000 distinct CDR3 sequences listed, roughly 35% are singletons. General study results and limits: CMV-specific HLA-C-restricted TCR beta clonotypes dominated the ex vivo response. Adding up the frequency of public TCR beta families identified people who carried CMV plus the relevant HLA.

Note on this clonotype: No antigen is known for it.

The germline V and J ends were trimmed by 5 bases and 0 bases, with 14 bases remaining between them. From germline, CDR1 is LNHDA and CDR2 SQIVND (reference sequence). This CDR3 spans 16 amino acids. J is TRBJ2-4 and V is TRBV19, with D possibly TRBD1 on 6 matching bases. Sequenced input: PBMCs. This receptor was taken from a human donor in good health (CMV status not recorded). Some clones in this sample may be carry-over from other donors' samples. CDR3 protein: CASSLRTELAKNIQYF. As DNA, the CDR3 is TGTGCCAGTAGTCTCCGGACAGAACTAGCCAAAAACATTCAGTACTTC.